This note documents a single TCR beta chain sequence. Its antigen remains unknown. The same CDR3 is also encoded by other DNA sequences in this sample. Sorted-subset replicate PCR reactions contained roughly 210 ng DNA, corresponding to approximately 30,000 T cell genomes. Clones were read by immunoSEQ multiplex PCR, and TCRdb kept only the in-frame ones, dropping some. The sample yields about 700,000 clones, around 90% seen once. The data were obtained in a study of shared clonotypes between healthy human individuals. The V end was cut by 5 bases, the J end by 0 bases, with 8 bases between. The germline V gene has CDR1 MNHEY and CDR2 SMNVEV (reference sequence). CDR3 length equals 13 residues. Positively selected for CCR7, the CD45RO-negative cells used as naive CD8 cells excluded terminally differentiated effector memory CD45RA+ cells. General study points: Rarefaction analysis demonstrated incomplete sorted-subset sequencing notwithstanding large depth.

Sequences were obtained from naive CD8+ T cells sorted from blood. This chain connects TRBV27 to TRBJ2-7; unclear D gene. This TCR was recovered from a man aged 25 to 40 in good health. The CDR3 nucleotides read TGTGCCAGCAGTCTTACTGTCTCCTACGAGCAGTACTTC. Its protein product is CASSLTVSYEQYF.